A single sample gave rise to the 12 T cell receptor beta chains below, sequenced in a study of blood T cell repertoires in COVID-19. Generated by immunoSEQ multiplex PCR, the TCRdb table keeps only in-frame clones and is missing some. The repertoire includes hundreds of thousands of clones, approximately 90% of them detected once, and over 0.75% sits in the top ten. Sequenced: PBMCs or T cells enriched from blood (not recorded which). These receptor sequences come from a man between 45 and 60 years old who had been exposed to COVID-19.

This chain connects TRBV28 to TRBJ2-7; 7 nucleotides agree with TRBD2. The CDR3 loop spans 15 amino acids. CDR1 is MDHEN and CDR2 is SYDVKM in the germline V gene. Unmatched junction bases numbered 6, after V lost 2 bases and J lost 2 bases. The CDR3 loop reads CASSLTSGATYEQYF. The CDR3 DNA is TGTGCCAGCAGTTTAACAAGCGGGGCGACCTACGAGCAGTACTTC. The full variable domain, in which reference TRBV28 and TRBJ2-7 provide the parts outside the CDR3, is DVKVTQSSRYLVKRTGEKVFLECVQDMDHENMFWYRQDPGLGLRLIYFSYDVKMKEKGDIPEGYSVSREKKERFSLILESASTNQTSMYLCASSLTSGATYEQYFGPGTRLTVT.

The chain couples TRBV28 to TRBJ2-6; D is possibly TRBD1 (7 bases). V gave up 7 bases and J gave up 1 base, with 11 bases separating them. The length of the CDR3 is 15 residues. CDR1 MDHEN and CDR2 SYDVKM come from the germline V gene. The CDR3 DNA reads TGTGCCAGCACCGCAGGGGGGTCTGGGGCCAACGTCCTGACTTTC. Encoded protein: CASTAGGSGANVLTF.

The genes are TRBV5-6 and TRBJ1-2; 7 bases agree with TRBD1. Germline V gives CDR1 SGHDT, CDR2 YYEEEE. CDR3 length equals 15 residues. V was pared by 4 bases and J by 8 bases, with 14 bases of the junction left unmatched. CDR3 sequence (DNA): TGTGCCAGCAGCGCAGCCTACAGGGGCTTTTGGGGCTACACCTTC. It codes for CASSAAYRGFWGYTF.

The chain combines TRBV4-2 with TRBJ1-5; unclear D gene. The CDR3 contains 13 residues. Trimming removed 4 bases from V and 6 bases from J, with 10 bases in between. CDR1 is LGHNA and CDR2 is YNFKEQ in the germline V gene. The CDR3 sequence: CASSPEGFQPQHF. CDR3 coding DNA: TGTGCCAGCAGCCCTGAGGGCTTTCAGCCCCAGCATTTT.

V gene TRBV5-4 combines with J gene TRBJ2-5, with 9 bases aligning to TRBD2. The V gene end was trimmed by 4 bases and the J gene end by 5 bases; junction bases not matched to a gene: 15. The CDR3 totals 17 residues. Looked up from germline, CDR1 is SGHNT and CDR2 is YYREEE (reference sequence). This CDR3 reads CASSRGLAKLGRETQYF. The CDR3 DNA follows: TGTGCCAGCAGCCGTGGACTAGCGAAGTTGGGTCGGGAGACCCAGTACTTC.

CDR3 bases: TGCGCCAGCCAGGGCGCTGGAAACACCATATATTTT. It codes for CASQGAGNTIYF. The gene calls are TRBV5-1 and TRBJ1-3; possibly TRBD1 for D (5 bases). This CDR3 spans 12 amino acids. V gave up 7 bases and J gave up 2 bases, with 7 bases separating them. CDR1 is SGHRS, CDR2 YFSETQ, per germline.

The V gene is TRBV28, the J gene TRBJ2-1, with 9 bases fitting TRBD1. The CDR3 covers 14 residues. Unmatched junction bases numbered 5, after V lost 4 bases and J lost 7 bases. Per the germline V gene, CDR1 is MDHEN and CDR2 is SYDVKM. This CDR3 is CASSSGTGWNEQFF. CDR3 in DNA: TGTGCCAGCAGTTCCGGGACAGGGTGGAATGAGCAGTTCTTC.

Remarks on this clone: The DNA is left out, because the CDR3 cannot be placed on it with certainty; the CDR3 is given as TCRdb lists it. J is TRBJ1-2 and V is TRBV24-1; TRBD1, the table's D call, was not compared with the DNA. A total of 15 residues make up the CDR3, ends included. The germline gives CDR1 KGHDR, CDR2 SFDVKD. The CDR3 sequence is CAIITNRYQCSGYTF.

The gene calls are TRBV18 and TRBJ1-2; tentatively, D is TRBD1 (6 bases). Germline V gives CDR1 KGHSH, CDR2 LQKENI. The CDR3 is 15 residues long. Trimming stripped 3 bases from V and 6 bases from J, with 17 bases between. The CDR3 is CASSPSNRADDGYTF. The DNA of the CDR3 is TGTGCCAGCTCACCTTCCAACAGGGCGGACGATGGCTACACCTTC.

This chain links TRBV5-1 with TRBJ2-1, with D maybe TRBD2 (6 bases). Germline V gives CDR1 SGHRS, CDR2 YFSETQ. This CDR3 is built from 17 residues. V gave up 4 bases and J gave up 1 base, with 18 bases separating them. The CDR3 DNA reads as TGCGCCAGCAGCCCCCTCAGGGCCCGGGGGTCCTACAATGAGCAGTTCTTC. Translation: CASSPLRARGSYNEQFF.

The chain combines TRBV7-8 with TRBJ2-1, with TRBD1 matching over 7 bases. CDR3 length equals 12 residues. Losses at the gene ends were 6 bases for V and 9 bases for J; bases not matched to a gene: 5. Germline V gene lookup returns CDR1 SGHVS and CDR2 FQNEAQ. CDR3 protein: CASRAAGGEQFF. DNA of the CDR3: TGTGCCAGCAGAGCCGCAGGGGGTGAGCAGTTCTTC.

This sequence joins TRBV9 and TRBJ2-1, with D uncertain. V lost 3 bases, J lost 9 bases, and 19 bases lay in between. This CDR3 comprises 15 residues. From germline, CDR1 is SGDLS and CDR2 YYNGEE. The CDR3 region is CASSARPLHGGEQFF. For the CDR3, the DNA is TGTGCCAGCAGCGCGCGACCCCTCCACGGCGGTGAGCAGTTCTTC.